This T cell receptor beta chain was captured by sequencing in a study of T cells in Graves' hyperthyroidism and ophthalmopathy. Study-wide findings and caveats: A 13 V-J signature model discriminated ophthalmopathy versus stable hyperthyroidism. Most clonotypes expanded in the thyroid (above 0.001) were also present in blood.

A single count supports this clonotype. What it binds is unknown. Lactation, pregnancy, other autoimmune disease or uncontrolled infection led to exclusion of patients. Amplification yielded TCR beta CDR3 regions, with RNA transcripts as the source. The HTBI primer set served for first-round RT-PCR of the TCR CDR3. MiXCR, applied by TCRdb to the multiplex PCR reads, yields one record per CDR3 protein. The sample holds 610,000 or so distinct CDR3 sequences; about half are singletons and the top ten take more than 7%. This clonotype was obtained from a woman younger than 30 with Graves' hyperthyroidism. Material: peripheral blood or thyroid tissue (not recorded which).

The DNA of the CDR3 is TGCGCCAGCAGCCAAGAGGACAGGGGCAATCAGCCCCAGCATTTT. This sequence encodes CASSQEDRGNQPQHF. The rearrangement uses TRBV4-3 and TRBJ1-5; TRBD1 matches at 8 bases. V was clipped by 0 bases and J by 2 bases; unmatched bases: 0. The CDR3 extends over 15 amino acids. Per the germline V gene, CDR1 is LGHNA and CDR2 is YSLEER.